A single sample gave rise to the 29 T cell receptor beta chains below, sequenced in a study of blood T cell repertoires in COVID-19 (dated by TCRdb to about 2020). Receptors were amplified or captured by the immunoSEQ multiplex PCR assay. This immuneACCESS table, as held by TCRdb, lists in-frame sequences with V and J called but not all clones. Of the missing ones, under half trace to an unresolved V gene in checked studies; the others have no known cause. This sample gives some 250,000 clones in total; approximately 88% of them show up just once. The ten largest clones add up to around 0.8% of the sample. The sequencing input was peripheral blood. The receptors were sampled from a woman in her 30s with acute or convalescent COVID-19.

The chain has TRBV7-2 and TRBJ2-7; 13 bases agree with TRBD2. V dropped 1 base and J dropped 2; count of bases not matched to a gene: 5. CDR1 is SGHTA and CDR2 is FQGNSA in the germline V gene. The CDR3 covers 17 residues. CDR3 bases: TGTGCCAGCAGCTTAGGGACTAGCGGGAGAGGCACCTACGAGCAGTACTTC. Encoded protein: CASSLGTSGRGTYEQYF.

The chain joins TRBV19 to TRBJ2-2; a possible D gene is TRBD2 (5 bases). Germline V gene sequence: CDR1 LNHDA, CDR2 SQIVND (reference sequence). Trimming took 0 bases from V and 8 from J, leaving 10 bases between them. CDR3 length: 14 residues. This CDR3 is CASSIDPTGGELFF. The CDR3 DNA follows: TGTGCCAGTAGTATAGATCCGACGGGGGGGGAGCTGTTTTTT.

This CDR3 is CASSQVLGLAGGPGSNEQFF. The CDR3 region has the DNA TGCGCCAGCAGCCAAGTCTTAGGGCTAGCGGGAGGGCCAGGAAGCAATGAGCAGTTCTTC. The chain couples TRBV4-3 to TRBJ2-1, with 12 bases that match TRBD2. Germline loops: CDR1 LGHNA, CDR2 YSLEER. The V and J ends lost 1 base and 6 bases, in that order; junction bases with no gene match: 16. The CDR3 length is 20 residues.

The chain combines TRBV9 with TRBJ2-5; D might be TRBD2 (6 bases). CDR3 length: 14 amino acids. CDR1 is SGDLS, CDR2 YYNGEE, per germline. Trimming took 2 bases from V and 5 from J, leaving 13 bases between them. This CDR3 is CASSVLGGRETQYF. In DNA form, the CDR3 reads TGTGCCAGCAGCGTCCTCGGGGGTCGGGAGACCCAGTACTTC. Supplemented by reference TRBV9 and TRBJ2-5, the full variable domain reads DSGVTQTPKHLITATGQRVTLRCSPRSGDLSVYWYQQSLDQGLQFLIQYYNGEERAKGNILERFSAQQFPDLHSELNLSSLELGDSALYFCASSVLGGRETQYFGPGTRLLVL.

The chain recombines TRBV7-2 with TRBJ2-3; 7 positions agree with TRBD2. CDR3 length: 17 amino acids. Per the germline V gene, CDR1 is SGHTA and CDR2 is FQGNSA. With V trimmed by 1 base and J by 3 bases, 10 bases remained unmatched. In DNA, the CDR3 is TGTGCCAGCAGCTTAGACGGACTAGTGGGGAGTACAGATACGCAGTATTTT. Its protein product is CASSLDGLVGSTDTQYF.

The chain employs TRBV19 and TRBJ1-1, with D maybe TRBD1 (5 bases). V was clipped by 1 base and J by 2 bases, with 14 bases between them. From germline, CDR1 is LNHDA and CDR2 SQIVND (reference sequence). The CDR3 length is 16 residues. Here the CDR3 reads CASSIAAARANTEAFF. The DNA for the CDR3 is TGTGCCAGTAGTATAGCGGCCGCCAGGGCCAACACTGAAGCTTTCTTT. Combining the CDR3 with reference TRBV19 and TRBJ1-1 gives the whole variable domain DGGITQSPKYLFRKEGQNVTLSCEQNLNHDAMYWYRQDPGQGLRLIYYSQIVNDFQKGDIAEGYSVSREKKESFPLTVTSAQKNPTAFYLCASSIAAARANTEAFFGQGTRLTVV.

The rearrangement links TRBV7-8 to TRBJ2-1; D is uncertain. V lost 8 bases to trimming and J lost 4 bases, with 12 bases between them. The germline V gene has CDR1 SGHVS and CDR2 FQNEAQ. This CDR3 region has 13 residues. CDR3 bases: TGTGCCAGCGAAACTACCGGGTACAATGAGCAGTTCTTC. It yields the protein CASETTGYNEQFF. The full variable domain, its missing parts supplied by reference TRBV7-8 and TRBJ2-1, is GAGVSQSPRYKVAKRGQDVALRCDPISGHVSLFWYQQALGQGPEFLTYFQNEAQLDKSGLPSDRFFAERPEGSVSTLKIQRTQQEDSAVYLCASETTGYNEQFFGPGTRLTVL.

The chain combines TRBV30 with TRBJ1-5, with D perhaps matching TRBD1 (5 bases). Germline CDR1 is GTSNPN and CDR2 is SVGIG (reference sequence). This CDR3 is built from 12 residues. V lost 8 bases and J lost 9, with 17 bases in between. CDR3 coding DNA: TGTGCCGGAGGGTTTGGTGGGGGGCCCCAGCATTTT. Its translation: CAGGFGGGPQHF.

The chain links TRBV19 to TRBJ1-6, with 7 nucleotides matching TRBD1. V was clipped by 9 bases and J by 8 bases; unmatched bases: 13. This CDR3 is 15 amino acids long. Per germline, CDR1 LNHDA and CDR2 SQIVND (reference sequence). Written as DNA, the CDR3 is TGTGCCAGCTCCCGCCGGGACAGAACAGATTCACCCCTCCACTTT. Protein: CASSRRDRTDSPLHF. The full variable domain, completed using reference TRBV19 and TRBJ1-6, is DGGITQSPKYLFRKEGQNVTLSCEQNLNHDAMYWYRQDPGQGLRLIYYSQIVNDFQKGDIAEGYSVSREKKESFPLTVTSAQKNPTAFYLCASSRRDRTDSPLHFGNGTRLTVT.

A few counts support this clone. V and J are TRBV29-1 and TRBJ1-4, with 9 bases aligning to TRBD1. The CDR3 consists of 16 residues. J lost 12 bases, V lost 6 bases, and 20 bases had no gene match. The germline V gene has CDR1 SQVTM and CDR2 ANQGSEA. The CDR3 is CSVVDPGTGSEMELFF. CDR3 DNA sequence: TGCAGCGTCGTCGACCCCGGGACAGGGTCCGAAATGGAACTGTTTTTT.

The CDR3 protein is CASSLAGLAGGAPYEQYF. The CDR3 region has the DNA TGTGCCAGCAGCTTAGCGGGACTAGCGGGTGGAGCCCCCTACGAGCAGTACTTC. The gene calls are TRBV7-2 and TRBJ2-7; 12 bases are a match to TRBD2. The V gene end was trimmed by 0 bases and the J gene end by 2 bases; junction bases not matched to a gene: 8. The CDR3 is 18 amino acids. Germline V lookup: CDR1 SGHTA, CDR2 FQGNSA.

The chain employs TRBV7-2 and TRBJ1-6; possible D gene TRBD1, 5 bases. V shed 0 bases and J shed 9 bases, with 15 bases lying between them. Germline values: CDR1 SGHTA, CDR2 FQGNSA. The CDR3 covers 16 residues. CDR3 protein: CASSLAGRVDLSPLHF. CDR3 DNA sequence: TGTGCCAGCAGCTTAGCGGGCAGGGTGGACCTTTCACCCCTCCACTTT.

This rearrangement joins TRBV7-2 to TRBJ2-3; TRBD2 matches at 12 bases. CDR3 size: 17 residues. Germline loops: CDR1 SGHTA, CDR2 FQGNSA. The V gene end was trimmed by 2 bases and the J gene end by 0 bases; junction bases not matched to a gene: 3. CDR3: CASSLSSGGGSTDTQYF. The DNA of the CDR3 is TGTGCCAGCAGCTTATCTAGCGGGGGGGGGAGCACAGATACGCAGTATTTT.

The chain carries TRBV4-1 and TRBJ2-1, with D hard to call. The CDR3 is made up of 15 amino acids. With 2 bases removed from V and 5 bases from J, the gap between germline ends came to 13 bases. CDR1 is MGHRA and CDR2 is YSYEKL in the germline V gene. Here the CDR3 reads CASSQRLEINNEQFF. The CDR3, as DNA: TGCGCCAGCAGCCAACGGCTAGAAATAAACAATGAGCAGTTCTTC.

The V call is TRBV3-1 (or the pseudogene TRBV3-2), the J call TRBJ2-3; possible D gene TRBD1, 5 bases. The germline V gene has CDR1 LGHDT and CDR2 YNNKEL (reference sequence). The CDR3 is made up of 19 amino acids. Trimming left V 1 base short and J 4 bases short, with 24 bases between. The CDR3 sequence is CASSQALSRQIRWADTQYF. DNA of the CDR3: TGTGCCAGCAGCCAAGCCCTATCTCGACAGATAAGGTGGGCAGATACGCAGTATTTT.

This rearrangement joins TRBV3-1 (or the pseudogene TRBV3-2) to TRBJ2-7; TRBD2 aligns across 9 bases. The trim removed 4 bases at V and 5 bases at J, leaving 9 bases unmatched. Germline V gene data show CDR1 as LGHDT and CDR2 as YNNKEL (reference sequence). The CDR3 runs to 15 residues. The CDR3 DNA follows: TGTGCCAGCAGCCCCCCGGGACTAGCCCTAGACGAGCAGTACTTC. This translates into CASSPPGLALDEQYF.

The chain recombines TRBV12-5 with TRBJ2-3; 10 bases map to TRBD2. The germline CDR1 and CDR2 sequences are LGHNT and FRNRAP. J lost 2 bases, V lost 3 bases, and 5 bases had no gene match. The CDR3 runs to 16 residues. This CDR3 is CASGFPSGGHTDTQYF. Written as DNA, the CDR3 is TGTGCTAGTGGTTTTCCTAGCGGGGGTCACACAGATACGCAGTATTTT.

The chain employs TRBV4-3 and TRBJ2-7; D is perhaps TRBD1 (6 bases). Germline CDR1 is LGHNA and CDR2 is YSLEER. The V end lost 0 bases, the J end lost 1 base, and 10 bases lay between the germline ends. The CDR3 totals 15 residues. CDR3 residues: CASSQEPQGSYEQYF. The CDR3 bases are TGCGCCAGCAGCCAAGAACCCCAGGGGTCCTACGAGCAGTACTTC.

J is TRBJ2-7 and V is TRBV7-3; 10 bases line up with TRBD1. V was pared by 5 bases and J by 1 base, with 8 bases of the junction left unmatched. This CDR3 region has 16 residues. Germline-derived CDR1 and CDR2 are SGHTA and FQGTGA. The CDR3 protein is CASSLFEDRGSYEQYF. The CDR3 bases are TGTGCCAGCAGCCTTTTTGAGGACAGGGGGTCCTACGAGCAGTACTTC.

On this clone itself: The sample holds other DNA sequences that translate to the same CDR3. The chain has TRBV19 and TRBJ2-7, with 10 bases matching TRBD2. Germline lookup yields CDR1 LNHDA and CDR2 SQIVND (reference sequence). V trimming: 3 bases; J trimming: 2 bases; junction bases outside the gene matches: 1. The CDR3 is 14 amino acids. The CDR3 is CASSISGGTYEQYF. The CDR3 region has the DNA TGTGCCAGTAGTATTAGCGGGGGGACCTACGAGCAGTACTTC.

As concerns this clone: One end of the junction is discordant with germline, which a read error may explain. V gene TRBV6-1 combines with J gene TRBJ2-5, with 10 bases that match TRBD2. There are 12 residues in the CDR3. From germline, CDR1 is MNHNS and CDR2 SASEGT. CDR3 loop: CASSSLAGAGDF. The CDR3 nucleotides read TGTGCCAGCAGTTCCCTAGCGGGAGCGGGGGACTTC.

The chain couples TRBV5-1 to TRBJ1-2; D remains unclear. The germline V gene encodes CDR1 SGHRS and CDR2 YFSETQ. The CDR3 has 14 amino acids. Trimming cost V 0 bases and J 4 bases, with 10 bases left between them. The CDR3 bases are TGCGCCAGCAGCTTGGAGCGGTTTATCTATGGCTACACCTTC. Translating it yields CASSLERFIYGYTF.

This chain uses TRBV6-6 with TRBJ2-7, with 7 bases fitting TRBD1. Germline lookup yields CDR1 MNHNY and CDR2 SVGAGI (reference sequence). The CDR3 consists of 20 residues. Losses at the gene ends were 6 bases for V and 0 bases for J; bases not matched to a gene: 23. CDR3 in amino acids: CASSQLLTTGQLAYSYEQYF. DNA for the CDR3: TGTGCCAGCAGCCAACTACTCACGACAGGGCAGCTAGCCTACTCCTACGAGCAGTACTTC.

The V gene is TRBV6-5, the J gene TRBJ1-2; D not resolved. The V gene's germline CDR1 is MNHEY and CDR2 SVGAGI. The CDR3 totals 14 residues. Trimming shortened V by 6 bases and J by 4 bases, and 15 bases separated the two germline ends. CDR3: CASSNPGVIYGYTF. The CDR3 DNA reads TGTGCCAGCAGCAACCCCGGGGTCATCTATGGCTACACCTTC.

The chain combines TRBV5-5 with TRBJ2-7; TRBD1 is a possible D gene (6 bases). V dropped 3 bases and J dropped 4 bases, with 11 bases sitting between them. The CDR3 runs 13 residues. Germline-derived CDR1 and CDR2 are SGHKS and YYEKEE (reference sequence). The CDR3 DNA reads as TGTGCCAGCAGCTGGGGACACTCTTACGAGCAGTACTTC. Protein sequence: CASSWGHSYEQYF.

The V gene is TRBV5-1, the J gene TRBJ2-7; 7 bases line up with TRBD2. The CDR3 consists of 16 residues. The trim removed 3 bases at V and 6 bases at J, leaving 15 bases unmatched. Germline V gene lookup returns CDR1 SGHRS and CDR2 YFSETQ. The CDR3 spells CASSSSGSSGISEQYF. The CDR3 nucleotides read TGCGCCAGCAGCTCCTCTGGGTCGAGCGGGATATCCGAGCAGTACTTC.

The V and J genes are TRBV29-1 and TRBJ1-5, with TRBD1 as a possible D gene (5 bases). With 4 bases removed from V and 3 bases from J, the gap between germline ends came to 10 bases. This CDR3 contains 13 residues. Germline CDR1 reads SQVTM; CDR2 reads ANQGSEA. In DNA form, the CDR3 reads TGCAGCGTTGGAGGAGGGGCCAATCAGCCCCAGCATTTT. Its translation is CSVGGGANQPQHF.

The CDR3 nucleotides read TGTGCCAGCAGTGAAGGTGCCAGGGGCCAGCCCCAGCATTTT. Its translation is CASSEGARGQPQHF. V usage is TRBV6-1 and J usage is TRBJ1-5, with a tentative D call TRBD1 (6 bases). V dropped 1 base and J dropped 7 bases, with 11 bases sitting between them. The CDR3 sequence is 14 residues long. Per the germline V gene, CDR1 is MNHNS and CDR2 is SASEGT.

This chain joins TRBV28 and TRBJ2-7, with a possible D match to TRBD1 (7 bases). V lost 0 bases and J 7 bases, leaving 16 bases between the germline ends. Germline CDR1 is MDHEN and CDR2 is SYDVKM. CDR3 length: 15 amino acids. CDR3 DNA: TGTGCCAGCAGTTTATGGGCAGGGGGTGGAGGGGAGCAGTACTTC. Translating it yields CASSLWAGGGGEQYF.